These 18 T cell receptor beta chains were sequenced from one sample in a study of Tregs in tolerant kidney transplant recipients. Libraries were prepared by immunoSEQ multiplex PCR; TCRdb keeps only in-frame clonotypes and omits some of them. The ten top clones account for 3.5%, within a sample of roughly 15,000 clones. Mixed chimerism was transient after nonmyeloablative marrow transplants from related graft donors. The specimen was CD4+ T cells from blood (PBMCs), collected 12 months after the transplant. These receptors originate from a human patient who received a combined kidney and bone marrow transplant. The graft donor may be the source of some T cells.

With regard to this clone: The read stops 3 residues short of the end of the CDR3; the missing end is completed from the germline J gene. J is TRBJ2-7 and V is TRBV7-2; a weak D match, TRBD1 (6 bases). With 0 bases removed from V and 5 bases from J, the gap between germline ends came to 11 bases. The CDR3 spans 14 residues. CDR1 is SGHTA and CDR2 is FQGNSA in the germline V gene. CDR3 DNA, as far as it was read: TGTGCCAGCAGCTTAGCGCAGGGGTGGAACGAG. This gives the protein CASSLAQGWNE. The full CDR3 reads CASSLAQGWNEQYF.

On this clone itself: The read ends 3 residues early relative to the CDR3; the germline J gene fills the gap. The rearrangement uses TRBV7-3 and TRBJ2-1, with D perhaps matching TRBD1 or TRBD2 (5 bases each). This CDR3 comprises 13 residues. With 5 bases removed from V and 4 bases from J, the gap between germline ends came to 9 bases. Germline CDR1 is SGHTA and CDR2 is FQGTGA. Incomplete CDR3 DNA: TGTGCCAGCAGCCGAGGGGTATACAATGAG. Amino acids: CASSRGVYNE. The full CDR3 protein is CASSRGVYNEQFF. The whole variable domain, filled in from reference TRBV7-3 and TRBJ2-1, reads GAGVSQTPSNKVTEKGKYVELRCDPISGHTALYWYRQSLGQGPEFLIYFQGTGAADDSGLPNDRFFAVRPEGSVSTLKIQRTERGDSAVYLCASSRGVYNEQFFGPGTRLTVL.

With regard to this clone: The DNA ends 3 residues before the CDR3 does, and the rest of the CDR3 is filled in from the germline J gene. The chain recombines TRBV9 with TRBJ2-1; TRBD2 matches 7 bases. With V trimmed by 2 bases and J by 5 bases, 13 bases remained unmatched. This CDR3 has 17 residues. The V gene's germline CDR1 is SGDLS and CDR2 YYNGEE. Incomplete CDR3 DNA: TGTGCCAGCAGCGTGGGGGGGAGGGCCTTACTAGACAATGAG. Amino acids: CASSVGGRALLDNE. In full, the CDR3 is CASSVGGRALLDNEQFF. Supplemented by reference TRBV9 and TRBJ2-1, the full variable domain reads DSGVTQTPKHLITATGQRVTLRCSPRSGDLSVYWYQQSLDQGLQFLIQYYNGEERAKGNILERFSAQQFPDLHSELNLSSLELGDSALYFCASSVGGRALLDNEQFFGPGTRLTVL.

This CDR3 reads CSASSGGPNTGELFF. The sequenced part of the CDR3 DNA is TGCAGTGCCTCTAGTGGCGGGCCGAACACCGGGGAG. The chain couples TRBV20-1 to TRBJ2-2; tentative D call: TRBD2 (5 bases). The read falls 3 residues short of the CDR3 end, and the missing part is taken from the germline J gene. Germline CDR1 reads DFQATT; CDR2 reads SNEGSKA (reference sequence). CDR3 length: 15 amino acids. With 6 bases removed from V and 0 bases from J, the gap between germline ends came to 14 bases.

The CDR3 protein is CASSGRHWETQYF. The sequenced CDR3 bases are TGTGCCAGCAGTGGAAGACATTGGGAGACC. The chain employs TRBV6-1 and TRBJ2-5; no clear D. The read ends 3 residues shy of where the CDR3 ends; the end is completed using the germline J gene. Germline V gives CDR1 MNHNS, CDR2 SASEGT. Trimming left V 4 bases short and J 5 bases short, with 11 bases between. The CDR3 length is 13 residues.

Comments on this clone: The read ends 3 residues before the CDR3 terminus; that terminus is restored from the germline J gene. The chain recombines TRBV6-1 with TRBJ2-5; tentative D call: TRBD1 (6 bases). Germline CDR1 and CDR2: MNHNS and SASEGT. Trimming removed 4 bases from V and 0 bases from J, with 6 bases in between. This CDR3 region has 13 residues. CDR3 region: CASSGTDQETQYF. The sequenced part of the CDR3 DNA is TGTGCCAGCAGTGGGACAGACCAAGAGACC.

The CDR3 region is CASSWGQGELFF. CDR3 DNA, as far as it was read: TGTGCCAGCAGCTGGGGACAGGGGGAG. The chain carries TRBV7-9 and TRBJ2-2, with 7 bases lining up with TRBD1. The read halts 3 residues ahead of the CDR3 end, with the missing end drawn from the germline J gene. The J segment lost 8 bases and the V segment lost 4 bases, leaving 1 base of the junction unmatched. The CDR3 is 12 amino acids. Germline V gives CDR1 SEHNR, CDR2 FQNEAQ (reference sequence).

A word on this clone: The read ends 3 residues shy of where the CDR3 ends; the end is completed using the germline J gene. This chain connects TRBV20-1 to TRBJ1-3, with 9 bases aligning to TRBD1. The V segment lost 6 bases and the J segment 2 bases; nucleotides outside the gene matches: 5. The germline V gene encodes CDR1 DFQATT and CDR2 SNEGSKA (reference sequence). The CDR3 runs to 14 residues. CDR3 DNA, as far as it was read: TGCAGTGCAACACAGGGGGCCGCTGGAAACACC. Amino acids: CSATQGAAGNT. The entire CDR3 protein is CSATQGAAGNTIYF.

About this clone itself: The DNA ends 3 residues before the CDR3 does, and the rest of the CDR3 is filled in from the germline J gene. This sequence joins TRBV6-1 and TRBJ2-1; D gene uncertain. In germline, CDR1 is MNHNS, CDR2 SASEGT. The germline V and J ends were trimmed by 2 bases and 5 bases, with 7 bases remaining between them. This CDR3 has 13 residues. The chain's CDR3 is CASSELYDNEQFF. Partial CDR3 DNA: TGTGCCAGCAGTGAACTGTATGACAATGAG.

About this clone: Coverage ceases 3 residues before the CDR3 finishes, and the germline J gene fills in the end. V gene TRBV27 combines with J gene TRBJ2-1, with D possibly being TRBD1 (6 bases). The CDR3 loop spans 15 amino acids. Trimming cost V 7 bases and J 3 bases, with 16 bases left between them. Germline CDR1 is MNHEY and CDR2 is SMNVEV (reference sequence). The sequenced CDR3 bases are TGTGCCAGCACCCAACAGGGTGGTCGCTACAATGAG. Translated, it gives CASTQQGGRYNE. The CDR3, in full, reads CASTQQGGRYNEQFF.

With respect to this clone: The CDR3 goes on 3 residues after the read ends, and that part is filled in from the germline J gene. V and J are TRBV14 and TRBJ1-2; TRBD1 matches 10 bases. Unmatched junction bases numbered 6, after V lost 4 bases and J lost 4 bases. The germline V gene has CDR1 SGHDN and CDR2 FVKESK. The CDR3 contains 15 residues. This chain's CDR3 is CASSPPGTGVYGYTF. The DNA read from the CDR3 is TGTGCCAGCAGCCCCCCTGGGACAGGGGTCTATGGC.

The CDR3 protein is CASSRSQKATGELFF. CDR3 bases read: TGCGCCAGCAGTAGGTCCCAAAAGGCTACCGGGGAG. V usage is TRBV10-2 and J usage is TRBJ2-2; D gene unclear. Read sequence stops 3 residues before the CDR3 end, and the germline J gene provides the missing end. CDR1 is WSHSY, CDR2 SAAADI, per germline. Trimming removed 5 bases at V and 5 bases at J, with 15 bases between. CDR3 size: 15 residues.

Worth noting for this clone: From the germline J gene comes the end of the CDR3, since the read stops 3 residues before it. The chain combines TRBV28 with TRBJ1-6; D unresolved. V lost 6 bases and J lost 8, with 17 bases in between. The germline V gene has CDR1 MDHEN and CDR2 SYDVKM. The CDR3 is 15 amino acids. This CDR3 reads CASSPPRGGHSPLHF. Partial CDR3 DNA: TGTGCCAGCAGCCCACCCCGGGGAGGTCATTCACCC.

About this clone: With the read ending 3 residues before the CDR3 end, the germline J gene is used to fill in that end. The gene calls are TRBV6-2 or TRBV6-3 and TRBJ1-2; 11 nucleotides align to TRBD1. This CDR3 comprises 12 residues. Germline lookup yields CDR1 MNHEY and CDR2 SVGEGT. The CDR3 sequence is CASSWTGGGYTF. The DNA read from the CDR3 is TGTGCCAGCAGTTGGACAGGGGGCGGC.

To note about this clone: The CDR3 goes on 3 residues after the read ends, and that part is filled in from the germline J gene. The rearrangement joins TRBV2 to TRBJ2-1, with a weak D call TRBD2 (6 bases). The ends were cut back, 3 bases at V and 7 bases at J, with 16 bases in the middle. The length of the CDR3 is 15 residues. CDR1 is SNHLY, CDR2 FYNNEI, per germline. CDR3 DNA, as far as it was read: TGTGCCAGCAGTGAGGAGGGGTTCCCATATAATGAG. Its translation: CASSEEGFPYNE. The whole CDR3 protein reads CASSEEGFPYNEQFF. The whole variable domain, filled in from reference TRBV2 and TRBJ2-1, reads EPEVTQTPSHQVTQMGQEVILRCVPISNHLYFYWYRQILGQKVEFLVSFYNNEISEKSEIFDDQFSVERPDGSNFTLKIRSTKLEDSAMYFCASSEEGFPYNEQFFGPGTRLTVL.

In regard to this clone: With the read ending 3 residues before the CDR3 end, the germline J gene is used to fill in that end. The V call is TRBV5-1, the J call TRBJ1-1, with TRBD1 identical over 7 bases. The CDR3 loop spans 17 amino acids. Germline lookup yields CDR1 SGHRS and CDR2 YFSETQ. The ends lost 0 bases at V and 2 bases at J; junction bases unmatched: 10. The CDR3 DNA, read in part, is TGCGCCAGCAGCTTGGGGGGCGTGAGGGGGCTTAACACTGAA. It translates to CASSLGGVRGLNTE. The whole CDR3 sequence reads CASSLGGVRGLNTEAFF.

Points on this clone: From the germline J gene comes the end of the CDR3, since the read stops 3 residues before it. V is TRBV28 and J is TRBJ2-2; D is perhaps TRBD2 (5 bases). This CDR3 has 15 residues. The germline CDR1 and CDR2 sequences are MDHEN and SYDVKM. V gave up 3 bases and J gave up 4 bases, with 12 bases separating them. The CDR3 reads CASSLPYRGTGELFF. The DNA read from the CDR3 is TGTGCCAGCAGTTTGCCCTACCGGGGCACCGGGGAG.

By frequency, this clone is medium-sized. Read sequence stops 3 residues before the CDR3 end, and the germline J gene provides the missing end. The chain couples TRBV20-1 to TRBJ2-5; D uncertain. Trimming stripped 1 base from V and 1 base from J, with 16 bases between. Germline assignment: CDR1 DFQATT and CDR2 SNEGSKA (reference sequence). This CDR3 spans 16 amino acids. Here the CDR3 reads CSARGYGYATQETQYF. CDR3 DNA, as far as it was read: TGCAGTGCTAGAGGTTACGGGTATGCCACCCAAGAGACC.